The 3 T cell receptor beta chains listed next were all sequenced from one sample in a study of blood T cells in healthy people across ages. Primers used in a second PCR of roughly 6 to 11 cycles were a sample-barcoded 5' primer and a J-beta primer mix. TCRdb re-called the 5' RACE reads with MiXCR, one entry per CDR3 protein. The data contain more than 1,000,000 distinct CDR3 sequences, roughly 24% of them singletons. These data also featured in a second study, about T cells of mothers and their children.

Source material: blood. The receptors derive from a girl aged 2 to 10 in good health.

This clonotype appeared a single time. J is TRBJ1-6 and V is TRBV13; 7 nucleotides align to TRBD1. CDR3 length: 14 amino acids. The V and J ends lost 2 bases and 9 bases, in that order; junction bases with no gene match: 4. CDR1 is PRHDT and CDR2 is FYEKMQ in the germline V gene (reference sequence). CDR3 sequence: CASSLNRGVSPLHF. The DNA for the CDR3 is TGTGCCAGCAGCTTAAACAGGGGCGTTTCACCCCTCCACTTT.

This clonotype showed up just a few times. The rearrangement joins TRBV24-1 to TRBJ2-5; 11 bases agree with TRBD2. The CDR3 extends over 16 amino acids. Germline CDR1 and CDR2: KGHDR and SFDVKD. The ends lost 2 bases at V and 3 bases at J; junction bases unmatched: 4. The CDR3 region is CATSDSGTSGKETQYF. In DNA form, the CDR3 reads TGTGCCACCAGTGATTCGGGGACTAGCGGCAAAGAGACCCAGTACTTC.

This chain connects TRBV11-3 to TRBJ2-1; TRBD2 agrees at 7 bases. Germline V gene data show CDR1 as SGHNT and CDR2 as YENEEA. J lost 4 bases, V lost 1 base, and 10 bases had no gene match. The CDR3 is made up of 17 amino acids. The CDR3 spells CASSLAPHLGGYNEQFF. The CDR3 nucleotides are TGTGCCAGCAGCTTAGCTCCCCATTTGGGAGGGTACAATGAGCAGTTCTTC.